This TCR beta chain is drawn from a study of beta chain features in type 1 diabetes. Turning to the study itself: Examination spanned approximately 110 million sorted cells from all samples.

The sequenced template was cDNA made from the entire isolated RNA. Profiled with immunoSEQ multiplex PCR; TCRdb holds only in-frame clones, not every one. The sample shows hundreds of thousands of clones, roughly a sixth of them seen only once. This clone has more than one count but fewer than ten. The CDR3 has 13 amino acids. V was pared by 3 bases and J by 5 bases, with 9 bases between. Germline lookup yields CDR1 SEHNR and CDR2 FQNEAQ (reference sequence). This TCR was recovered from a woman under 30 in good health. V gene TRBV7-9 combines with J gene TRBJ2-3; possible D gene TRBD1, 6 bases. Sequenced input: naive CD4+ T cells from blood. The DNA of the CDR3 is TGTGCCAGCAGCTTTGAAGGGGGAGATACGCAGTATTTT. It translates to CASSFEGGDTQYF.